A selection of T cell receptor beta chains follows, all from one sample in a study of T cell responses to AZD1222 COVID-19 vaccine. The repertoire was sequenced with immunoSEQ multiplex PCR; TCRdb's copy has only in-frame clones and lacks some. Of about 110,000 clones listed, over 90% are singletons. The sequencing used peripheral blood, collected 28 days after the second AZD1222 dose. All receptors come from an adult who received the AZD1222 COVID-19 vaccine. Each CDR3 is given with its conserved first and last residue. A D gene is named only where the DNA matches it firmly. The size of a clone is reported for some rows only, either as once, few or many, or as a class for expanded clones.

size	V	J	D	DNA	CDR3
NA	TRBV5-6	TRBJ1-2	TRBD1	TGTGCCAGCAGCTACGGACAGGGACAAACTGGCTACACCTTC	CASSYGQGQTGYTF
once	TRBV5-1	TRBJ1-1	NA	TGCGCCAGCAGCTTGCGAAGCGGGAGTTTCACTGAAGCTTTCTTT	CASSLRSGSFTEAFF
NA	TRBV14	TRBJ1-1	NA	TGTGCCAGCAGCCAACCCGTGATGAACACTGAAGCTTTCTTT	CASSQPVMNTEAFF
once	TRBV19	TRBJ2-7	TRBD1	TGTGCCAGTAGTATGAAGACCGGGACAGGGCTCACCTACGAGCAGTACTTC	CASSMKTGTGLTYEQYF
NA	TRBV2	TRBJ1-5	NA	TGTGCCAGCAGCGAAGAGGGGCTTTATAGCAATCAGCCCCAGCATTTT	CASSEEGLYSNQPQHF
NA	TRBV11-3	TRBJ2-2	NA	TGTGCCAGCAGCCCGAACACCGGGGAGCTGTTTTTT	CASSPNTGELFF
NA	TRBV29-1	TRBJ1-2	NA	TGCAGCGTCAAATCAGGGCTTAACTATGGCTACACCTTC	CSVKSGLNYGYTF
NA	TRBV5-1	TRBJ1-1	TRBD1	TGCGCCAGCAGCTCGGGGACAGCCCGGAACACTGAAGCTTTCTTT	CASSSGTARNTEAFF
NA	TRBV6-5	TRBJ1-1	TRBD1	TGTGCCAGCAGAATCAGGGGGGGGAGGAACACTGAAGCTTTCTTT	CASRIRGGRNTEAFF
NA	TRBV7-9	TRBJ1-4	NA	TGTGCCAGCAGCACGACCTCGGGGCACAGCGGAACTAATGAAAAACTGTTTTTT	CASSTTSGHSGTNEKLFF
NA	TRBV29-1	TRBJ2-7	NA	TGCAGCGTTCGTAGGCGACTCAGCAGCTACGAGCAGTACTTC	CSVRRRLSSYEQYF
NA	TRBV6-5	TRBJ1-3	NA	TGTGCCAGCTCCCCTGGGGGCCACTCTGGAAACACCATATATTTT	CASSPGGHSGNTIYF
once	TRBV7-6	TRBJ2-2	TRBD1	TGTGCCAGCAGCTCACAGGGACAGGGAGCCGGGGAGCTGTTTTTT	CASSSQGQGAGELFF
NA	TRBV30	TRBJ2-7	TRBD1	TGTGCCTGGACAAGGGGGCCCCGATACGAGCAGTACTTC	CAWTRGPRYEQYF
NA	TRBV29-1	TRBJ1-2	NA	TGCAGCGTTGGTTATATGGGCGCGAGCTACACCTTC	CSVGYMGASYTF
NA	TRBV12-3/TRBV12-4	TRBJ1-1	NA	TGTGCCAGCCGATATGGGCGGATGACTGAAGCTTTCTTT	CASRYGRMTEAFF
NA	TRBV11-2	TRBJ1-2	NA	TGTGCCAGCAGCTTTAACAGAGACTATGGCTACACCTTC	CASSFNRDYGYTF
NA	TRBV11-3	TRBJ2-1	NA	TGTGCCAGCAGCTTAGGGCAGAGCTCCTACAATGAGCAGTTCTTC	CASSLGQSSYNEQFF
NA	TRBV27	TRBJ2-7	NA	TGTGCCAGCAGCTTCAGGGGTTCTTCATACGAGCAGTACTTC	CASSFRGSSYEQYF
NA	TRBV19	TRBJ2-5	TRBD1	TGTGCCAGTAGGTTACAGGGGGCTGACGAGACCCAGTACTTC	CASRLQGADETQYF
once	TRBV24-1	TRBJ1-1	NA	TGTGCCACCAGTGACCCCCTGGGGCGGGCTTTCTTT	CATSDPLGRAFF
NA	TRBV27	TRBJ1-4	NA	TGTGCCAGCAGTTTCCAGGGATCTGCAACTAATGAAAAACTGTTTTTT	CASSFQGSATNEKLFF
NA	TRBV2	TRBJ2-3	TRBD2	TGTGCCAGCACCGAAAGAGCGGGGGGGCTTAAAGATACGCAGTATTTT	CASTERAGGLKDTQYF
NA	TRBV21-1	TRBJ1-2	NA	TGTGCCAGCAGCATAGACAGGCCCTATGGCTACACCTTC	CASSIDRPYGYTF
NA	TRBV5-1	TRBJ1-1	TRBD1	TGCGCCAGCACCCAGGGGGCCGAGGGCACTGAAGCTTTCTTT	CASTQGAEGTEAFF
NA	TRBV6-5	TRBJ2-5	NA	TGTGCCAGCACCAATATGGGGGGTCCACAAGAGACCCAGTACTTC	CASTNMGGPQETQYF
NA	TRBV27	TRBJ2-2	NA	TGTGCCAGCAGTTTATTCGCCGGGGTGGCCGGGGAGCTGTTTTTT	CASSLFAGVAGELFF
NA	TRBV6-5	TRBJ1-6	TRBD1	TGTGCCAGCAGTAGGGACAGAAATAATTCACCCCTCCACTTT	CASSRDRNNSPLHF
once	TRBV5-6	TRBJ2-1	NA	TGTGCCAGCAGCTTGGGGGGCGGGATCTACGAGCAGTTCTTC	CASSLGGGIYEQFF
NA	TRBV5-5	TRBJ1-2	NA	TGTGCCAGCAGCTTGGCCAAAAACAACTATGGCTACACCTTC	CASSLAKNNYGYTF